These 22 T cell receptor beta chains were all obtained from the same sample, sequenced in a study of CD8+ T cells in alopecia areata. Isolated RNA was reverse transcribed into cDNA used as the sequencing template. Sequencing was performed with immunoSEQ multiplex PCR; in TCRdb, only in-frame clones are kept and a portion is missing. The profile shows 200,000 to 250,000 clones, approximately 52% of them singletons. This material consisted of CD4+ T cells sorted from blood, taken at week 0. These receptors came from a human donor with alopecia areata.

V is TRBV11-2 and J is TRBJ2-1; TRBD1 matches 8 bases. The junction had 10 bases not matched to a gene; V was cut back by 6 bases and J by 9 bases. CDR3 length: 14 amino acids. Germline V gene sequence: CDR1 SGHAT, CDR2 FQNNGV. The CDR3 coding sequence is TGTGCCAGCAGATGGACGACAGGGGATCTTGAGCAGTTCTTC. Translating it yields CASRWTTGDLEQFF.

This chain uses TRBV9 with TRBJ2-1, with 13 bases that match TRBD2. This CDR3 is 17 amino acids long. Trimming cost V 3 bases and J 2 bases; bases outside gene matches: 5. Germline V gives CDR1 SGDLS, CDR2 YYNGEE. This CDR3 is CASSGTSGSLPYNEQFF. CDR3 nucleotide sequence: TGTGCCAGCAGCGGGACTAGCGGGAGCCTACCCTACAATGAGCAGTTCTTC.

This clone was counted a few times. This chain connects TRBV21-1 to TRBJ2-4; the table calls TRBD1, which could not be checked here. TRBV21-1 is noted as a pseudogene. The CDR3 spans 14 residues. This chain's CDR3 is CASSKGTGGGIQYF. CDR3 coding DNA: TGTGCCAGCAGCAAGGGGACAGGGGGCGGCATTCAGTACTTC.

The V call is TRBV5-1, the J call TRBJ2-3; tentative D call: TRBD2 (5 bases). The germline CDR1 and CDR2 sequences are SGHRS and YFSETQ. V lost 2 bases, J lost 2 bases, and 9 bases lay in between. The CDR3 runs to 14 residues. CDR3 bases: TGCGCCAGCAGCTTAGGCGGACTCACAGATACGCAGTATTTT. This gives the protein CASSLGGLTDTQYF.

This clone was seen more than once but under ten times. The V gene is TRBV7-9, the J gene TRBJ2-6, with a tentative D call TRBD1 (7 bases). CDR1 and CDR2 from the germline V gene are SEHNR and FQNEAQ (reference sequence). Between the trimmed V and J ends, which lost 5 bases and 0 bases, there was a span of 14 bases. This CDR3 contains 17 residues. CDR3 coding DNA: TGTGCCAGCAGCCCGGGGGACAGTAGCTCTGGGGCCAACGTCCTGACTTTC. Amino acids: CASSPGDSSSGANVLTF.

V and J are TRBV4-1 and TRBJ2-1; D tentatively fits TRBD1 or TRBD2 (5 bases each). The CDR3 is 15 residues long. Germline V CDR1 and CDR2: MGHRA, YSYEKL. V was cut by 0 bases and J by 5 bases, with 11 bases left in between. The CDR3 bases are TGCGCCAGCAGCCAAGAGGGACGTTTTGACAATGAGCAGTTCTTC. Amino acid sequence: CASSQEGRFDNEQFF.

The chain carries TRBV13 and TRBJ2-1, with 7 bases lining up with TRBD1. Germline V CDR1 and CDR2: PRHDT, FYEKMQ (reference sequence). The CDR3 extends over 15 amino acids. V was pared by 5 bases and J by 7 bases, with 11 bases of the junction left unmatched. The CDR3 here is CASSPDRRQGNEQFF. The DNA for the CDR3 is TGTGCCAGCAGCCCGGACCGGAGACAGGGTAATGAGCAGTTCTTC.

The chain links TRBV4-1 to TRBJ1-4; 7 nucleotides match TRBD1. Germline CDR1 reads MGHRA; CDR2 reads YSYEKL. The CDR3 spans 14 residues. Trimming took 8 bases from V and 3 from J; bases not matched to a gene: 6. The CDR3 nucleotides are TGCGCCAGCGGGAAGACAGGGCCTAATGAAAAACTGTTTTTT. This codes for CASGKTGPNEKLFF.

V and J are TRBV30 and TRBJ1-3, with TRBD1 as a possible D gene (6 bases). CDR1 GTSNPN and CDR2 SVGIG come from the germline V gene (reference sequence). This CDR3 is 15 amino acids long. V was clipped by 3 bases and J by 2 bases, with 14 bases between them. The DNA of the CDR3 is TGTGCCTGGAGGGGTGGACAGATACCTGGAAACACCATATATTTT. Translation gives CAWRGGQIPGNTIYF.

The J gene is TRBJ1-1, the V gene TRBV11-2; D gene uncertain. Germline CDR1 and CDR2: SGHAT and FQNNGV. CDR3 size: 13 residues. The ends were cut back, 1 base at V and 2 bases at J, with 5 bases in the middle. CDR3 in amino acids: CASSLVGNTEAFF. The CDR3 DNA sequence: TGTGCCAGCAGCTTAGTAGGTAACACTGAAGCTTTCTTT.

This clone was found a few times. V usage is TRBV19 and J usage is TRBJ2-3; TRBD1 aligns across 7 bases. The trim removed 10 bases at V and 3 bases at J, leaving 10 bases unmatched. Germline V gene lookup returns CDR1 LNHDA and CDR2 SQIVND (reference sequence). The CDR3 is 14 amino acids. CDR3 DNA: TGTGCCACCCGGCGACAGGGACAAACAGATACGCAGTATTTT. Translated, it gives CATRRQGQTDTQYF.

The V gene is TRBV5-6, the J gene TRBJ2-7, with TRBD2 matching over 8 bases. Germline loops: CDR1 SGHDT, CDR2 YYEEEE. The CDR3 spans 15 residues. The junction had 9 bases not matched to a gene; V was cut back by 2 bases and J by 5 bases. The CDR3, as DNA: TGTGCCAGCAGCTTAAGCGGGAGTATGGTGGACGAGCAGTACTTC. Translation gives CASSLSGSMVDEQYF.

This clone was observed once. A much bigger clone sits one base away, suggesting this may be a read error. The V call is TRBV5-4, the J call TRBJ2-3; 8 bases agree with TRBD1. Germline lookup yields CDR1 SGHNT and CDR2 YYREEE (reference sequence). The CDR3 is 14 residues long. The DNA of the CDR3 is TGTGCCAGCAACTTGTCCGACAGGGGACTCACGCAGTATTTT. It encodes CASNLSDRGLTQYF.

The J gene is TRBJ2-7, the V gene TRBV25-1, with D uncertain. Germline V gene lookup returns CDR1 MGHDK and CDR2 SYGVNS. V gave up 2 bases and J gave up 3 bases, with 8 bases separating them. The CDR3 extends over 13 amino acids. DNA of the CDR3: TGTGCCAGCAGTGAAGAATCATTCTACGAGCAGTACTTC. Its translation is CASSEESFYEQYF.

This clone was detected a few times. This chain links TRBV7-6 with TRBJ2-7, with 10 nucleotides matching TRBD2. The CDR3 is 15 residues long. Per germline, CDR1 SGHVS and CDR2 FNYEAQ. Trimming took 1 base from V and 12 from J; bases not matched to a gene: 12. CDR3: CASSLGWTSGVKMYF. DNA of the CDR3: TGTGCCAGCAGCTTAGGATGGACTAGCGGAGTAAAGATGTACTTC.

The chain employs TRBV7-9 and TRBJ1-2, with D possibly being TRBD1 (6 bases). The CDR3 runs 14 residues. V was pared by 0 bases and J by 1 base, with 6 bases between. Germline-derived CDR1 and CDR2 are SEHNR and FQNEAQ (reference sequence). The DNA of the CDR3 is TGTGCCAGCAGCTTAGCACAGGGTAACTATGGCTACACCTTC. It codes for CASSLAQGNYGYTF.

V usage is TRBV20-1 and J usage is TRBJ1-2; D is uncertain. The germline V gene has CDR1 DFQATT and CDR2 SNEGSKA (reference sequence). The CDR3 is made up of 10 amino acids. V shed 5 bases and J shed 5 bases, with 6 bases lying between them. DNA for the CDR3: TGCAGTGCTCCCGGTTATGGCTACACCTTC. It translates to CSAPGYGYTF.

The V and J genes are TRBV30 and TRBJ1-4; D call uncertain. The CDR3 has 14 amino acids. Looked up from germline, CDR1 is GTSNPN and CDR2 is SVGIG (reference sequence). V lost 3 bases and J 4 bases, leaving 12 bases between the germline ends. DNA for the CDR3: TGTGCCTGGAGCTCACAGACTATTAATGAAAAACTGTTTTTT. Translated, it gives CAWSSQTINEKLFF.

A few counts support this clone. The chain employs TRBV9 and TRBJ2-5; no clear D gene. CDR3 length equals 13 residues. Germline assignment: CDR1 SGDLS and CDR2 YYNGEE. V was cut by 4 bases and J by 5 bases, with 12 bases left in between. CDR3 DNA: TGTGCCAGCAGCCCCGCCCTGGAGGAGACCCAGTACTTC. Translating gives CASSPALEETQYF.

This chain joins TRBV7-8 and TRBJ2-1; D unclear. The CDR3 loop spans 14 amino acids. V gave up 5 bases and J gave up 2 bases, with 10 bases separating them. Germline V gene lookup returns CDR1 SGHVS and CDR2 FQNEAQ. The CDR3 nucleotides read TGTGCCAGCAGCCCCTCGGAAACCTACAATGAGCAGTTCTTC. Its translation: CASSPSETYNEQFF.

The chain joins TRBV29-1 to TRBJ2-1, with TRBD2 identical over 8 bases. The CDR3 loop spans 15 amino acids. Germline values: CDR1 SQVTM, CDR2 ANQGSEA. J lost 0 bases, V lost 3 bases, and 4 bases had no gene match. The CDR3 is CSVESGRYSYNEQFF. The CDR3 DNA sequence: TGCAGCGTTGAGAGCGGGAGATACTCCTACAATGAGCAGTTCTTC.

This sequence joins TRBV21-1 and TRBJ2-1. TRBV21-1 represents a pseudogene. The CDR3 loop spans 11 amino acids. CDR3 DNA: TGTGCCAGCAGCCACCACAATGAGCAGTTCTTC. Its protein is CASSHHNEQFF.